The 31 T cell receptor beta chains reported below all come from one sample, sequenced in a study of radiotherapy plus CTLA-4 blockade in lung cancer. TCRdb keeps only in-frame clones here, not all; method: immunoSEQ multiplex PCR. Among 90,000 to 100,000 clones, under 85% were seen once, and the ten largest hold 2.8%. This material consisted of peripheral blood, taken from a patient treated with radiotherapy plus ipilimumab. Receptor source: a human donor with non-small cell lung cancer who had a partial response to radiotherapy plus ipilimumab. Some clones in this sample may be carry-over from other donors' samples.

V and J are TRBV6-5 and TRBJ1-3; 11 nucleotides line up with TRBD1. This CDR3 has 14 residues. V dropped 2 bases and J dropped 8; count of bases not matched to a gene: 2. CDR1 is MNHEY, CDR2 SVGAGI, per germline. The CDR3 region is CASSYGQGADTIYF. The CDR3 region has the DNA TGTGCCAGCAGTTACGGACAGGGGGCTGACACCATATATTTT.

This clone has only a few counts. The J gene is TRBJ1-3, the V gene TRBV7-6; D is perhaps TRBD1 (5 bases). V dropped 2 bases and J dropped 2 bases, with 7 bases sitting between them. The CDR3 runs to 14 residues. Germline V lookup: CDR1 SGHVS, CDR2 FNYEAQ. The CDR3 region has the DNA TGTGCCAGCAGCTTATCAGGGCCTGGAAACACCATATATTTT. This encodes CASSLSGPGNTIYF.

This clone was found once. The chain carries TRBV18 and TRBJ2-7; D gene unclear. Germline V gene sequence: CDR1 KGHSH, CDR2 LQKENI. Trimming stripped 2 bases from V and 5 bases from J, with 19 bases between. The CDR3 consists of 16 residues. The CDR3 reads CASSPAVSGVSHEQYF. DNA for the CDR3: TGTGCCAGCTCACCAGCCGTCTCAGGTGTGTCCCACGAGCAGTACTTC. Looking up the rest from reference TRBV18 and TRBJ2-7 gives the full variable domain: NAGVMQNPRHLVRRRGQEARLRCSPMKGHSHVYWYRQLPEEGLKFMVYLQKENIIDESGMPKERFSAEFPKEGPSILRIQQVVRGDSAAYFCASSPAVSGVSHEQYFGPGTRLTVT.

The chain has TRBV28 and TRBJ1-6, with TRBD1 as a possible D gene (5 bases). The CDR3 loop spans 13 amino acids. The germline V gene has CDR1 MDHEN and CDR2 SYDVKM. V was pared by 4 bases and J by 8 bases, with 9 bases between. The CDR3 protein is CASSSGGDSPLHF. Written as DNA, the CDR3 is TGTGCCAGCAGTTCGGGAGGGGATTCACCCCTCCACTTT.

V gene TRBV7-9 combines with J gene TRBJ2-7, with 9 bases fitting TRBD1. Germline loops: CDR1 SEHNR, CDR2 FQNEAQ (reference sequence). The ends lost 4 bases at V and 5 bases at J; junction bases unmatched: 6. The CDR3 is 14 residues long. DNA of the CDR3: TGTGCCAGCAGCTCGACAGGGGGGGACAACGAGCAGTACTTC. Translation gives CASSSTGGDNEQYF.

This clone came up once. The rearrangement uses TRBV19 and TRBJ2-4; a weak D match, TRBD2 (7 bases). The CDR3 has 14 amino acids. Trimming removed 4 bases at V and 3 bases at J, with 10 bases between. The germline gives CDR1 LNHDA, CDR2 SQIVND (reference sequence). In DNA, the CDR3 is TGTGCCAGTAGTACGAGGGGGGGCAAAAACATTCAGTACTTC. It yields the protein CASSTRGGKNIQYF.

The rearrangement links TRBV2 to TRBJ2-1; TRBD1 might be the D (6 bases). CDR3 size: 17 residues. Trimming removed 6 bases at V and 8 bases at J, with 26 bases between. Per germline, CDR1 SNHLY and CDR2 FYNNEI. DNA for the CDR3: TGTGCCAGCAGGGATGAGTCCGGGACACCCATAATTGATGAGCAGTTCTTC. Protein product: CASRDESGTPIIDEQFF.

This chain uses TRBV15 with TRBJ2-7; TRBD1 might be the D (5 bases). This CDR3 contains 14 residues. The germline V gene encodes CDR1 LNHNV and CDR2 YYDKDF (reference sequence). Trimming took 4 bases from V and 5 from J, leaving 15 bases between them. This CDR3 reads CATSTRVTGDEQYF. CDR3 DNA sequence: TGTGCCACCAGCACCAGGGTCACCGGCGACGAGCAGTACTTC.

This clone was observed once. V is TRBV7-2 and J is TRBJ2-1, with D possibly being TRBD2 (5 bases). CDR1 and CDR2 (germline): SGHTA, FQGNSA. The CDR3 has 14 amino acids. With 1 base removed from V and 8 bases from J, the gap between germline ends came to 12 bases. The chain's CDR3 is CASSLDASRDEQFF. In DNA, the CDR3 is TGTGCCAGCAGCTTAGATGCTAGCAGAGATGAGCAGTTCTTC.

This CDR3 is CSVERGNTIYF. The CDR3 DNA follows: TGCAGCGTTGAGCGGGGAAACACCATATATTTT. This chain uses TRBV29-1 with TRBJ1-3; D remains ambiguous. CDR3 length: 11 amino acids. The V gene lost 3 bases and the J gene lost 4 bases, with 4 bases spanning the gap. Germline V CDR1 and CDR2: SQVTM, ANQGSEA.

V and J are TRBV11-2 and TRBJ2-5; TRBD2 might be the D (6 bases). The DNA end is more similar to TRBJ2-7, so the J call may be wrong. This CDR3 has 13 amino acids. Per germline, CDR1 SGHAT and CDR2 FQNNGV. CDR3 DNA: TGTGCCAGCAGCTTGCCGGGAGACAGCGAGCAGTACTTC. Its translation is CASSLPGDSEQYF.

The genes are TRBV30 and TRBJ2-3, with 10 bases matching TRBD2. The CDR3 covers 14 residues. V shed 4 bases and J 4 bases; nucleotides not matched to a gene: 5. Germline V gives CDR1 GTSNPN, CDR2 SVGIG (reference sequence). The CDR3 spells CAWNSGRAADTQYF. For the CDR3, the DNA is TGTGCCTGGAACAGCGGGAGGGCCGCAGATACGCAGTATTTT. Looking up the rest from reference TRBV30 and TRBJ2-3 gives the full variable domain: SQTIHQWPATLVQPVGSPLSLECTVEGTSNPNLYWYRQAAGRGLQLLFYSVGIGQISSEVPQNLSASRPQDRQFILSSKKLLLSDSGFYLCAWNSGRAADTQYFGPGTRLTVL.

This clone was observed a few times. The chain links TRBV5-8 to TRBJ1-2, with TRBD1 matching over 9 bases. CDR1 and CDR2 (germline): SGHTS, YDEGEE. The CDR3 covers 15 residues. With V trimmed by 6 bases and J by 0 bases, 6 bases remained unmatched. CDR3 amino acids: CASNPGQGPNYGYTF. The CDR3 bases are TGTGCCAGCAACCCGGGACAGGGACCTAACTATGGCTACACCTTC.

Regarding this clone: Other DNA sequences in this sample translate to the same CDR3. The chain employs TRBV28 and TRBJ2-5; TRBD2 might be the D (6 bases). V was trimmed by 2 bases and J by 5 bases, leaving 9 bases between them. Germline CDR1 reads MDHEN; CDR2 reads SYDVKM. CDR3 size: 13 residues. Here the CDR3 reads CASSLQGGETQYF. CDR3 nucleotide sequence: TGTGCCAGCAGTTTACAGGGAGGCGAGACCCAGTACTTC.

The chain couples TRBV18 to TRBJ2-7; D ambiguous. V was trimmed by 0 bases and J by 3 bases, leaving 12 bases between them. The length of the CDR3 is 15 residues. Germline V CDR1 and CDR2: KGHSH, LQKENI. The CDR3 region has the DNA TGTGCCAGCTCACCACCGATACAGAATCGCTACGAGCAGTACTTC. It codes for CASSPPIQNRYEQYF. The entire variable domain, with the rest obtained from reference TRBV18 and TRBJ2-7, is as follows: NAGVMQNPRHLVRRRGQEARLRCSPMKGHSHVYWYRQLPEEGLKFMVYLQKENIIDESGMPKERFSAEFPKEGPSILRIQQVVRGDSAAYFCASSPPIQNRYEQYFGPGTRLTVT.

The genes are TRBV19 and TRBJ1-6; 7 bases are shared with TRBD1. With 6 bases clipped from V and 7 bases from J, the junction kept 6 bases outside the gene matches. This CDR3 is 14 amino acids long. The germline V gene has CDR1 LNHDA and CDR2 SQIVND (reference sequence). Here the CDR3 DNA reads TGTGCCAGTAGCGACAGGGTGGGAAATTCACCCCTCCACTTT. The encoded protein is CASSDRVGNSPLHF.

V usage is TRBV7-2 and J usage is TRBJ1-5; tentative D call: TRBD1 (6 bases). V lost 4 bases, J lost 5 bases, and 12 bases lay in between. CDR1 is SGHTA and CDR2 is FQGNSA in the germline V gene. CDR3 size: 14 residues. The DNA for the CDR3 is TGTGCCAGCAGCTCACCGTACAGGGATCAGCCCCAGCATTTT. Protein sequence: CASSSPYRDQPQHF.

The chain is built from TRBV15 and TRBJ2-7, with D perhaps TRBD2 (6 bases). Trimming left V 10 bases short and J 3 bases short, with 16 bases between. Per the germline V gene, CDR1 is LNHNV and CDR2 is YYDKDF (reference sequence). The CDR3 spans 13 residues. CDR3 sequence reads: CAKKEGLIYEQYF. CDR3 coding DNA: TGTGCCAAGAAGGAGGGGCTTATCTACGAGCAGTACTTC.

The J gene is TRBJ2-6, the V gene TRBV5-1; tentatively, D is TRBD1 (5 bases). CDR3 size: 18 residues. Trimming pared 5 bases from V and 2 bases from J, leaving 20 bases between. The germline V gene encodes CDR1 SGHRS and CDR2 YFSETQ. CDR3 DNA sequence: TGCGCCAGCAGGGTTTTGGGGCGTGTTGATGCTGGGGCCAACGTCCTGACTTTC. Its translation is CASRVLGRVDAGANVLTF.

This clone was counted a few times. The chain employs TRBV7-2 and TRBJ2-1; maybe TRBD2 (5 bases). Germline V CDR1 and CDR2: SGHTA, FQGNSA. The length of the CDR3 is 15 residues. With 1 base removed from V and 6 bases from J, the gap between germline ends came to 13 bases. The CDR3 is CASSLVAGVGNEQFF. The CDR3 DNA reads TGTGCCAGCAGCTTAGTAGCCGGGGTGGGCAATGAGCAGTTCTTC.

V and J are TRBV7-3 and TRBJ2-3, with TRBD2 as a possible D gene (5 bases). V was shortened by 5 bases and J by 0 bases, with 12 bases between the two germline ends. The length of the CDR3 is 15 residues. Germline CDR1 and CDR2: SGHTA and FQGTGA. The CDR3 bases are TGTGCCAGCAGCCCCCAACCGGGGAGCACAGATACGCAGTATTTT. Encoded protein: CASSPQPGSTDTQYF.

V and J are TRBV9 and TRBJ1-4; 8 bases are a match to TRBD1. In germline, CDR1 is SGDLS, CDR2 YYNGEE. The CDR3 runs to 17 residues. Losses at the gene ends were 3 bases for V and 5 bases for J; bases not matched to a gene: 12. The CDR3 loop reads CASSGGAGGSLNEKLFF. In DNA, the CDR3 is TGTGCCAGCAGCGGGGGGGCAGGGGGCAGCCTAAATGAAAAACTGTTTTTT.

This chain joins TRBV6-5 and TRBJ2-7; 9 bases map to TRBD1. With 7 bases clipped from V and 2 bases from J, the junction kept 6 bases outside the gene matches. CDR1 MNHEY and CDR2 SVGAGI come from the germline V gene. CDR3 length: 14 residues. This CDR3 is CASTLGQGTYEQYF. In DNA form, the CDR3 reads TGTGCCAGCACACTCGGACAGGGGACCTACGAGCAGTACTTC.

In its sample, this clone was seen once. The rearrangement uses TRBV6-5 and TRBJ2-2, with TRBD1 as a possible D gene (6 bases). Trimming pared 8 bases from V and 1 base from J, leaving 11 bases between. Germline CDR1 reads MNHEY; CDR2 reads SVGAGI. CDR3 length: 14 residues. CDR3 sequence reads: CASRTERNTGELFF. The CDR3 bases are TGTGCCAGCCGGACAGAGAGGAACACCGGGGAGCTGTTTTTT.

V usage is TRBV28 and J usage is TRBJ2-3, with 7 bases lining up with TRBD1. The ends lost 5 bases at V and 0 bases at J; junction bases unmatched: 5. Germline CDR1 is MDHEN and CDR2 is SYDVKM. The CDR3 loop spans 15 amino acids. This CDR3 reads CASSQTGISTDTQYF. The CDR3 nucleotides read TGTGCCAGCAGTCAGACAGGGATTAGCACAGATACGCAGTATTTT.

This clone was seen just once. The chain joins TRBV18 to TRBJ2-5; D is possibly TRBD2 (6 bases). There are 12 residues in the CDR3. With 5 bases removed from V and 11 bases from J, the gap between germline ends came to 15 bases. From germline, CDR1 is KGHSH and CDR2 LQKENI. This CDR3 is CASSTGSGEQYF. In DNA, the CDR3 is TGTGCCAGCTCAACCGGCTCGGGGGAGCAGTACTTC.

V is TRBV27 and J is TRBJ2-1; D may be TRBD2 (5 bases). Germline CDR1 reads MNHEY; CDR2 reads SMNVEV (reference sequence). The CDR3 contains 17 residues. Deletions cut 3 bases from V and 0 bases from J, with 15 bases between. The chain's CDR3 is CASSFSRGLSSYNEQFF. For the CDR3, the DNA is TGTGCCAGCAGTTTCTCCCGCGGACTGAGCTCCTACAATGAGCAGTTCTTC.

V and J are TRBV9 and TRBJ1-4, with 7 bases that match TRBD1. V lost 4 bases, J lost 4 bases, and 7 bases stayed unmatched. The CDR3 totals 15 residues. Per the germline V gene, CDR1 is SGDLS and CDR2 is YYNGEE. In nucleotides, the CDR3 is TGTGCCAGCAGCCCACAAGGGGGCGGTAATGAAAAACTGTTTTTT. Translated: CASSPQGGGNEKLFF.

This clone turned up a few times. The rearrangement joins TRBV28 to TRBJ1-5; no definite D call. Trimming removed 4 bases at V and 2 bases at J, with 21 bases between. This CDR3 spans 18 amino acids. Germline V gene sequence: CDR1 MDHEN, CDR2 SYDVKM. The CDR3 loop is CASSSPLGVRRGNQPQHF. The CDR3 nucleotides read TGTGCCAGCAGTTCCCCCCTCGGGGTGCGTCGAGGCAATCAGCCCCAGCATTTT.

The gene calls are TRBV6-1 and TRBJ2-7, with D perhaps TRBD2 (5 bases). Trimming removed 10 bases at V and 2 bases at J, with 18 bases between. In germline, CDR1 is MNHNS, CDR2 SASEGT. This CDR3 has 14 amino acids. This CDR3 is CATTEGGGPYEQYF. In DNA form, the CDR3 reads TGTGCCACCACCGAGGGTGGCGGTCCCTACGAGCAGTACTTC.

This clone was seen a single time. J is TRBJ2-1 and V is TRBV7-7; 9 nucleotides match TRBD2. CDR1 SSHAT and CDR2 FNYEAQ come from the germline V gene (reference sequence). CDR3 size: 16 residues. V was pared by 1 base and J by 10 bases, with 11 bases of the junction left unmatched. The CDR3, as DNA: TGTGCCAGCAGCTTAGGGCTAGCGGGGTCTAGTGAAGAGCAGTTCTTC. It is translated as CASSLGLAGSSEEQFF.